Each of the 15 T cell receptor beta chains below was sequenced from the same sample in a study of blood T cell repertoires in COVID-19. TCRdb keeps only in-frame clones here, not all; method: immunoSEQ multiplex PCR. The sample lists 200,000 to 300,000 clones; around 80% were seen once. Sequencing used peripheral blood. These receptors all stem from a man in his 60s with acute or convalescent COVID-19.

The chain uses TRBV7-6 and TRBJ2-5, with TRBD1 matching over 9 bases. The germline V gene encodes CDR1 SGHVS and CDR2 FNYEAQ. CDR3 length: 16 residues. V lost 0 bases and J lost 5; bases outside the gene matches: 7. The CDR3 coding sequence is TGTGCCAGCAGCTTAGCGCAGGGGACAGGGAGGGAGACCCAGTACTTC. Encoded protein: CASSLAQGTGRETQYF.

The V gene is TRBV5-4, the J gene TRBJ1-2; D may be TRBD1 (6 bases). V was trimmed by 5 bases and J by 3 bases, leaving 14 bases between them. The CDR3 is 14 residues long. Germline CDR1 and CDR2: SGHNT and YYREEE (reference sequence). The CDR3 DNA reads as TGTGCCAGCAGATCACAGGGAATTGACTATGGCTACACCTTC. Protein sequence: CASRSQGIDYGYTF.

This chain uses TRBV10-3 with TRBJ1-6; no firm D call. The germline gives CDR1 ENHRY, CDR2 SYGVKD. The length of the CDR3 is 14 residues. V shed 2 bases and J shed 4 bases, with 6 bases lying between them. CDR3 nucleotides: TGTGCCATCAGTGAGAATAGTTATAATTCACCCCTCCACTTT. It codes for CAISENSYNSPLHF.

CDR3: CASSQEARTSGILPREQYF. The CDR3 bases are TGTGCCAGCAGTCAAGAAGCGAGGACTAGCGGGATACTTCCGAGGGAGCAGTACTTC. The chain couples TRBV27 to TRBJ2-7; 12 bases are a match to TRBD2. CDR1 is MNHEY and CDR2 is SMNVEV in the germline V gene (reference sequence). J lost 7 bases, V lost 5 bases, and 21 bases had no gene match. The CDR3 sequence is 19 residues long.

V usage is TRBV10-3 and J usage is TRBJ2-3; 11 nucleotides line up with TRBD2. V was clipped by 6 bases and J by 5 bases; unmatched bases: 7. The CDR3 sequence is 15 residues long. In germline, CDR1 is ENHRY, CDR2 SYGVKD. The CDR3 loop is CAIRFSGGAVDTQYF. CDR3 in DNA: TGTGCCATCAGATTTAGCGGGGGGGCGGTAGATACGCAGTATTTT.

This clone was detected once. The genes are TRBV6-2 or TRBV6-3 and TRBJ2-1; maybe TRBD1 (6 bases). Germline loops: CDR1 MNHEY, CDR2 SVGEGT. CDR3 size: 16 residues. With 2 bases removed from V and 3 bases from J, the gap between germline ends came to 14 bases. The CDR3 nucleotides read TGTGCCAGCAGTTACGGGGGCAGGGGCCTCTACAATGAGCAGTTCTTC. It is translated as CASSYGGRGLYNEQFF.

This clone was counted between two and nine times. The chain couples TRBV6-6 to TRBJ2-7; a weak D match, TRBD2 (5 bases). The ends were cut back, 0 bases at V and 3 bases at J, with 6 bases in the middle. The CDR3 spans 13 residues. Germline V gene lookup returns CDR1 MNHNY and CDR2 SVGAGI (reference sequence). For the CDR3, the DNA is TGTGCCAGCAGTTACTCGGAGGACTACGAGCAGTACTTC. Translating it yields CASSYSEDYEQYF.

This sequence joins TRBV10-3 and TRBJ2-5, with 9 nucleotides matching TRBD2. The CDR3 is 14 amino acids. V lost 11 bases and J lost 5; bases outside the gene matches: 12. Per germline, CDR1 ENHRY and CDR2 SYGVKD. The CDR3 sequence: CASRGSAGGETQYF. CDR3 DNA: TGTGCCTCCCGCGGATCTGCGGGAGGGGAGACCCAGTACTTC.

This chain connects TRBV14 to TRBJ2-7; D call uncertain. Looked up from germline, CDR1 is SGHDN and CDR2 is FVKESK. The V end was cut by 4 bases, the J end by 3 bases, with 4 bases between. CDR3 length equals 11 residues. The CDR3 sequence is CASSRSYEQYF. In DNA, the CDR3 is TGTGCCAGCAGCCGGAGCTACGAGCAGTACTTC.

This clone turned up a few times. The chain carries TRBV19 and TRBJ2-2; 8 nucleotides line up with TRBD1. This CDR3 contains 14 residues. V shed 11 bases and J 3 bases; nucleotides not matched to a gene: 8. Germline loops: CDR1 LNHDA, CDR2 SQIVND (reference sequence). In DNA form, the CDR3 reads TGTGCCTGCCAAGACAGGGGTTACACCGGGGAGCTGTTTTTT. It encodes CACQDRGYTGELFF.

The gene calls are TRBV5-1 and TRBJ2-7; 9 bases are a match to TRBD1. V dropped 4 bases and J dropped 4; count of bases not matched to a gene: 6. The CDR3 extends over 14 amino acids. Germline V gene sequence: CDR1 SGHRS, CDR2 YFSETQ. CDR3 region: CASSPGTGLYEQYF. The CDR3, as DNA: TGCGCCAGCAGCCCCGGGACAGGGTTATACGAGCAGTACTTC.

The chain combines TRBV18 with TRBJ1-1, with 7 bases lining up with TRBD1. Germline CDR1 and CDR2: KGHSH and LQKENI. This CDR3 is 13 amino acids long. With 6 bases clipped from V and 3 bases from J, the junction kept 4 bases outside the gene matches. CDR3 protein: CASSLTGDTEAFF. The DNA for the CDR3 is TGTGCCAGCTCCCTTACAGGGGACACTGAAGCTTTCTTT.

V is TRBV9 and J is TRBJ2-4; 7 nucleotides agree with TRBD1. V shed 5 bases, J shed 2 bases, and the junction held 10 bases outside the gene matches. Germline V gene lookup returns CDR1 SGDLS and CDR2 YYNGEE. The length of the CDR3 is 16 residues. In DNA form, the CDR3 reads TGTGCCAGCAGTAATCGGGACAGCCCTACCAAAAACATTCAGTACTTC. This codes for CASSNRDSPTKNIQYF.

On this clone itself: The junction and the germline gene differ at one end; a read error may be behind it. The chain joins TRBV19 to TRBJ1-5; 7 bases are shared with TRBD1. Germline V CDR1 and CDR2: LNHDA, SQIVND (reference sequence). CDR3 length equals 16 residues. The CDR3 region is CASSKRDSYSNQPRHF. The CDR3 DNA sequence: TGTGCCAGTAGTAAGAGGGACAGCTATAGCAATCAGCCCCGGCATTTT.

The CDR3 spells CAIPPRKGPNQPQHF. The CDR3 coding sequence is TGTGCCATCCCTCCGAGGAAGGGGCCTAATCAGCCCCAGCATTTT. The V gene is TRBV10-3, the J gene TRBJ1-5; perhaps TRBD1 as D (5 bases). Germline V gene data show CDR1 as ENHRY and CDR2 as SYGVKD. This CDR3 contains 15 residues. V was pared by 8 bases and J by 4 bases, with 18 bases between.